This T cell receptor (beta chain) was documented in a study of control samples from healthy donors and cancer patients. Germline assignment: CDR1 PRHDT and CDR2 FYEKMQ (reference sequence). The V segment lost 4 bases and the J segment 5 bases; nucleotides outside the gene matches: 10. CDR3 size: 15 residues. Data came from immunoSEQ multiplex PCR; TCRdb stores just in-frame clones and leaves some out. This table has 150,000 or so clones, under 95% appearing once. The origin of this receptor is a man aged 18 to 30 in good health. The chain combines TRBV13 with TRBJ1-1; 7 bases match TRBD1. The material sequenced was blood. CDR3 protein: CASSSYNRGGTEAFF. CDR3 nucleotide sequence: TGTGCCAGCAGCTCCTATAACAGGGGAGGTACTGAAGCTTTCTTT. The full variable domain, completed using reference TRBV13 and TRBJ1-1, is AAGVIQSPRHLIKEKRETATLKCYPIPRHDTVYWYQQGPGQDPQFLISFYEKMQSDKGSIPDRFSAQQFSDYHSELNMSSLELGDSALYFCASSSYNRGGTEAFFGQGTRLTVV.